The rows below give T cell receptor beta chains drawn from one sample of a study of tumor and adjacent non-tumor tissue in lung cancer. TCRdb fed the multiplex PCR reads into MiXCR, producing one record per CDR3 protein. This table has approximately 76,000 distinct CDR3 sequences, around 70% appearing once. The sequenced material came from lung tumor tissue. These receptors were taken from a woman in her 70s with non-small cell lung cancer. CDR3s include the opening cysteine and the closing phenylalanine or tryptophan.

V: TRBV5-1; J: TRBJ1-4; CDR3: CASSKDGNNEKLFF
V: TRBV20-1; J: TRBJ2-1; CDR3: CSARVTGYNEQFF
V: TRBV6-2/TRBV6-3; J: TRBJ2-7; CDR3: CASTSQFAGEYEQHF
V: TRBV12-3/TRBV12-4; J: TRBJ1-6; CDR3: CASTPSANSPLHF
V: TRBV20-1; J: TRBJ2-5; CDR3: CSARVRFGGSQYF
V: TRBV6-5; J: TRBJ2-3; CDR3: CASSYRGGRSIDTQYF
V: TRBV6-1; J: TRBJ2-3; CDR3: CASSATRLAGVNADTQYF
V: TRBV28; J: TRBJ2-1; CDR3: CASSYPLAGGGNEQFF
V: TRBV6-5; J: TRBJ1-5; CDR3: CASSYSFGLQPQHF
V: TRBV5-1; J: TRBJ2-1; CDR3: CASSSYYREGGDEQFF
V: TRBV7-9; J: TRBJ1-2; CDR3: CASSLSGTGFGYTF
V: TRBV7-9; J: TRBJ2-7; CDR3: CVSSAGGGHDQYF
V: TRBV7-9; J: TRBJ2-7; CDR3: CASSAGGGHVQYF
V: TRBV6-6; J: TRBJ2-4; CDR3: CASAGGDYSIQYF
V: TRBV11-1; J: TRBJ1-2; CDR3: CASSPGIVNYGHTF
V: TRBV5-6; J: TRBJ2-1; CDR3: CASSDPRDFYSYNEQSF
V: TRBV12-3/TRBV12-4; J: TRBJ2-3; CDR3: CASRTGLAGEAGTDTQYF
V: TRBV6-6; J: TRBJ2-7; CDR3: CASNLAGGTYEQYF
V: TRBV12-3/TRBV12-4; J: TRBJ1-1; CDR3: CANSWGDRGATEAFF
V: TRBV5-1; J: TRBJ2-3; CDR3: CASSQDTTTDTQYF
V: TRBV4-1; J: TRBJ1-2; CDR3: CASSQYPGQFLYGYTF
V: TRBV28; J: TRBJ2-1; CDR3: CASIEGFRGLNNEQFF
V: TRBV4-1; J: TRBJ2-2; CDR3: CASSQELTGGMSGELFF
V: TRBV6-5; J: TRBJ2-3; CDR3: CVSSPGTRMADTQYF
V: TRBV29-1; J: TRBJ2-3; CDR3: CSGHIARRITDTQYF
V: TRBV6-5; J: TRBJ1-6; CDR3: CASSPGFSYDSPLHF
V: TRBV29-1; J: TRBJ2-1; CDR3: CSVEDYGTRSYSEQFF
V: TRBV12-3/TRBV12-4; J: TRBJ2-1; CDR3: CTSSPGLNCNEQFF
V: TRBV28; J: TRBJ2-7; CDR3: CASSSLSVGEQYF
V: TRBV7-9; J: TRBJ2-3; CDR3: CASSHGSDPRTDTQYF
V: TRBV20-1; J: TRBJ2-7; CDR3: CSAGKRELYEQYF
V: TRBV24-1; J: TRBJ2-7; CDR3: CATSENRDKQYF
V: TRBV6-2/TRBV6-3; J: TRBJ2-1; CDR3: CGSSFTRTSGTNEQFF
V: TRBV19; J: TRBJ2-1; CDR3: CASSFRDNSAGGSNEQFF
V: TRBV29-1; J: TRBJ2-7; CDR3: CSVDSRRGGNEQYF
V: TRBV5-1; J: TRBJ2-2; CDR3: CASTLMGVDSTGELFF
V: TRBV29-1; J: TRBJ1-4; CDR3: CSVRQGGTNEKPLF
V: TRBV7-3; J: TRBJ2-1; CDR3: CATSQLAGDTEQFF
V: TRBV12-3/TRBV12-4; J: TRBJ1-5; CDR3: CASSAKIGDVNQPQHF
V: TRBV6-1; J: TRBJ2-2; CDR3: CASIRLSGQGASGELFF
V: TRBV4-2; J: TRBJ2-3; CDR3: CASSYSGGTDTRYF
V: TRBV20-1; J: TRBJ2-7; CDR3: CSARDPTGSGAYEQYF
V: TRBV6-2/TRBV6-3; J: TRBJ2-1; CDR3: CASTPRASGDNEQFF
V: TRBV4-1; J: TRBJ2-3; CDR3: CASSQGWDQGAQYF
V: TRBV10-3; J: TRBJ1-3; CDR3: CAIGGRQPSGNTIYF
V: TRBV4-2; J: TRBJ2-1; CDR3: CASSPGTGGEYNEQFF
V: TRBV29-1; J: TRBJ2-1; CDR3: CSVKRKGRSEQLF
V: TRBV29-1; J: TRBJ2-7; CDR3: CSVWDSQITYEQYF
V: TRBV5-1; J: TRBJ1-1; CDR3: CANTLVGVPGTEAFF
V: TRBV11-2; J: TRBJ2-5; CDR3: CASSLAGTQETQYF